The 8 T cell receptor beta chains below all came from one sample that was sequenced in a study of blood T cell repertoires in COVID-19. Here immunoSEQ multiplex PCR was the method, and the copy in TCRdb shows in-frame clones only, minus some. This table has roughly 200,000 clones, about nine tenths appearing once. Sequencing input: PBMCs or T cells enriched from blood (not recorded which). These receptor sequences come from a woman aged 30 to 39 with acute COVID-19.

V usage is TRBV9 and J usage is TRBJ1-6, with unresolved D. The ends were cut back, 0 bases at V and 2 bases at J, with 9 bases in the middle. There are 16 residues in the CDR3. Germline assignment: CDR1 SGDLS and CDR2 YYNGEE. CDR3 sequence: CASSVGLSPYNSPLHF. CDR3 nucleotides: TGTGCCAGCAGCGTAGGTCTGTCCCCCTATAATTCACCCCTCCACTTT.

The genes are TRBV2 and TRBJ1-2; a weak D match, TRBD1 (5 bases). The germline V gene has CDR1 SNHLY and CDR2 FYNNEI. This CDR3 comprises 14 residues. V was cut by 4 bases and J by 2 bases, with 11 bases left in between. DNA for the CDR3: TGTGCCAGCAGTGCGGGACTCCTAAACTATGGCTACACCTTC. Protein: CASSAGLLNYGYTF.

The chain has TRBV7-9 and TRBJ2-5, with TRBD2 identical over 10 bases. V lost 0 bases and J lost 2; bases outside the gene matches: 3. Germline V gives CDR1 SEHNR, CDR2 FQNEAQ (reference sequence). The CDR3 is 16 residues long. The CDR3 DNA reads TGTGCCAGCAGCTTAGCGGGTAGCGGGAGGCAAGAGACCCAGTACTTC. It encodes CASSLAGSGRQETQYF.

This chain connects TRBV7-9 to TRBJ2-4; possible D gene TRBD2, 5 bases. The CDR3 loop spans 12 amino acids. V lost 8 bases and J 7 bases, leaving 12 bases between the germline ends. Germline V CDR1 and CDR2: SEHNR, FQNEAQ (reference sequence). The CDR3 region is CASLGEANIQYF. CDR3 DNA sequence: TGTGCCAGCCTGGGAGAGGCGAACATTCAGTACTTC.

The CDR3 DNA follows: TGTGCCAGCAGAGACGCTAGGCGGTATGGCTACACCTTC. Amino acid sequence: CASRDARRYGYTF. V usage is TRBV13 and J usage is TRBJ1-2; D not resolved. This CDR3 comprises 13 residues. Trimming stripped 6 bases from V and 5 bases from J, with 13 bases between. In germline, CDR1 is PRHDT, CDR2 FYEKMQ (reference sequence).

This clone was counted once. This rearrangement joins TRBV29-1 to TRBJ2-7; 9 bases line up with TRBD2. Germline V CDR1 and CDR2: SQVTM, ANQGSEA. The CDR3 has 13 residues. The V and J ends lost 6 bases and 0 bases, in that order; junction bases with no gene match: 3. The CDR3: CSVPAGGSYEQYF. CDR3 sequence (DNA): TGCAGCGTCCCAGCGGGAGGCTCCTACGAGCAGTACTTC.

The rearrangement joins TRBV11-2 to TRBJ2-1; 11 nucleotides match TRBD1. The CDR3 is 18 amino acids. V was pared by 2 bases and J by 0 bases, with 6 bases of the junction left unmatched. CDR1 SGHAT and CDR2 FQNNGV come from the germline V gene. CDR3 DNA sequence: TGTGCCAGCAGCTTATGGGACAGGGGGGTGGCCTCCTACAATGAGCAGTTCTTC. Protein product: CASSLWDRGVASYNEQFF. Full variable domain (outside the CDR3, taken from reference TRBV11-2 and TRBJ2-1): EAGVAQSPRYKIIEKRQSVAFWCNPISGHATLYWYQQILGQGPKLLIQFQNNGVVDDSQLPKDRFSAERLKGVDSTLKIQPAKLEDSAVYLCASSLWDRGVASYNEQFFGPGTRLTVL.

This chain connects TRBV9 to TRBJ1-2; 7 bases align to TRBD1. Trimming cost V 0 bases and J 8 bases; bases outside gene matches: 13. From germline, CDR1 is SGDLS and CDR2 YYNGEE. The CDR3 runs 16 residues. The CDR3 is CASSVDVGGGVRGYTF. DNA for the CDR3: TGTGCCAGCAGCGTAGATGTAGGGGGCGGAGTACGAGGCTACACCTTC.